The sequence of this T cell receptor (beta chain) was determined in a study of shared clonotypes between healthy human individuals. Data came from immunoSEQ multiplex PCR; TCRdb stores just in-frame clones and leaves some out. There are around 2.1 million clones in the sample; about 92% occur only once, and roughly 1.7% lies in the top ten. Naive-designated CD8 cells lacked CD45RO, were positively enriched for CCR7, and omitted terminally differentiated effector memory CD45RA+ cells. Only Caucasian adults living in Nashville, Tennessee served as donors. This sequence originates from a man younger than 30 in good health. Some clones in this sample may be carry-over from other donors' samples. Material for sequencing was naive CD8+ T cells from PBMCs.

The CDR3 DNA sequence: TGTGCCAGTGGGAACACTGAAGCTTTCTTT. The encoded protein is CASGNTEAFF. The chain links TRBV19 to TRBJ1-1; D uncertain. The CDR3 has 10 residues. Per the germline V gene, CDR1 is LNHDA and CDR2 is SQIVND (reference sequence). Trimming removed 8 bases from V and 1 base from J, with 2 bases in between.